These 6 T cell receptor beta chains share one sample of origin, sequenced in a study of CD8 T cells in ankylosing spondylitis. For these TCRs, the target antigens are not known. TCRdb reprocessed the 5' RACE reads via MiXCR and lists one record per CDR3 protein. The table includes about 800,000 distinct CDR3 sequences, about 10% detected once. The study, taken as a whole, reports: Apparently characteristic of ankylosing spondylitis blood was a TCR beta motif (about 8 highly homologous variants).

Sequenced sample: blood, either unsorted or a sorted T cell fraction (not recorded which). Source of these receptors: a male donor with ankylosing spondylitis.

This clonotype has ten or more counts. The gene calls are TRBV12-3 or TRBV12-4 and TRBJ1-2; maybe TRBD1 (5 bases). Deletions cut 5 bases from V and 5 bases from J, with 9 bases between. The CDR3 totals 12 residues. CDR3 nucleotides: TGTGCCAGCAGTCACAGGCCTTATGGCTACACCTTC. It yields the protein CASSHRPYGYTF.

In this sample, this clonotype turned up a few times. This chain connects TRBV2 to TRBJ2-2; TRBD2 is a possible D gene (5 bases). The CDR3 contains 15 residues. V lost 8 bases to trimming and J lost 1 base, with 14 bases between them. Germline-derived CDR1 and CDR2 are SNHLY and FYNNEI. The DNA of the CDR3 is TGTGCCAGCGCCGAGAAGAGCGGGAACACCGGGGAGCTGTTTTTT. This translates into CASAEKSGNTGELFF.

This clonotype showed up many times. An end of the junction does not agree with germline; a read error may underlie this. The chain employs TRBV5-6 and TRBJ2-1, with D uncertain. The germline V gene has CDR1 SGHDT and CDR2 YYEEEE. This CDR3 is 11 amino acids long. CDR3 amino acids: CASSLLRLTSF. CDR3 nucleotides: TGTGCCAGCAGCTTGCTTCGACTGACCTCCTTC.

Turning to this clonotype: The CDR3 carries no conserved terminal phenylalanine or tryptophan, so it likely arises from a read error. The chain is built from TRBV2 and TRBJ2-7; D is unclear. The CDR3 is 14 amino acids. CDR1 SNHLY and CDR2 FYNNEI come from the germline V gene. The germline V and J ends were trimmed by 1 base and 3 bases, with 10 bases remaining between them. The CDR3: CASSEVLGFYEQYL. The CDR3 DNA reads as TGTGCCAGCAGTGAAGTTTTGGGGTTCTACGAGCAGTACCTC.

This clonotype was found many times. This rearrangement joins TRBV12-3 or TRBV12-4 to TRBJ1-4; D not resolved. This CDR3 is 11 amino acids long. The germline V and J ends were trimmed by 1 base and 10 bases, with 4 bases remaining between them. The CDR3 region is CASSLGGKLFF. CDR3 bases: TGTGCCAGCAGTTTAGGGGGAAAACTGTTTTTT.

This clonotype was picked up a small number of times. The CDR3 region is CASSLQDRGQTWQPQHF. DNA for the CDR3: TGTGCCAGCAGCCTACAGGACAGGGGGCAGACCTGGCAGCCCCAGCATTTT. The chain couples TRBV11-2 to TRBJ1-5; the match to TRBD1 covers 11 bases. The CDR3 has 17 amino acids. V was pared by 5 bases and J by 7 bases, with 13 bases of the junction left unmatched. Germline V lookup: CDR1 SGHAT, CDR2 FQNNGV.